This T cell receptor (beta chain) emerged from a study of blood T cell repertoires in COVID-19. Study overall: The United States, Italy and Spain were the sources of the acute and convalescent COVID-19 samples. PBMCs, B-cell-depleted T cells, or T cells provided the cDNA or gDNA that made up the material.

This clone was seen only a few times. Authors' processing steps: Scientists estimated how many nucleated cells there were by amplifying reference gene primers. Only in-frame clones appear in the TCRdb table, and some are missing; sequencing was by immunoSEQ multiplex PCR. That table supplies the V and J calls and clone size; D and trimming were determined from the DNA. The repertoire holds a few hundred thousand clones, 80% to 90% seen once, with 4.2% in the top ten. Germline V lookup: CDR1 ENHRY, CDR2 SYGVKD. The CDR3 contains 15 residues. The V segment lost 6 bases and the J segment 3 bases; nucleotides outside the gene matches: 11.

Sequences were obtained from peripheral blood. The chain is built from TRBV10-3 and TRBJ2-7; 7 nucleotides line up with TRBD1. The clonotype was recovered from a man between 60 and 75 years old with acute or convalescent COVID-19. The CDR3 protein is CAISRFTGDDYEQYF. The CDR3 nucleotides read TGTGCCATCAGCCGATTTACAGGGGACGACTACGAGCAGTACTTC.